The present T cell receptor beta chain was sequenced within a study of blood T cell repertoires in COVID-19. The table came from immunoSEQ multiplex PCR; TCRdb's copy has only in-frame clones and leaves some out. The sample carries approximately 390,000 clones, about 89% recorded once. The CDR3 runs 13 residues. Trimming took off 5 bases at V and 0 bases at J, with 5 bases between the two ends. In germline, CDR1 is KGHDR, CDR2 SFDVKD. The receptor comes from a woman in her sixties with COVID-19, enrolled during active disease. V usage is TRBV24-1 and J usage is TRBJ2-3, with D uncertain. The material sequenced was peripheral blood. The CDR3 loop is CATSGQSTDTQYF. CDR3 bases: TGTGCCACCAGTGGGCAGAGCACAGATACGCAGTATTTT.